The 5 T cell receptor beta chains below all came from one sample that was sequenced in a study of T cell clonality in common variable immunodeficiency. Generated by immunoSEQ multiplex PCR, the TCRdb table keeps only in-frame clones and is missing some. The table lists about 74,000 clones, no singletons, with 0.75% to 1% in the top ten. Source material: peripheral blood mononuclear cells. Receptors were obtained from a person between 18 and 75 years old in good health.

This clone was observed many times. Read coverage stops 3 residues before the CDR3 terminus; the germline J gene supplies the remainder. This chain joins TRBV19 and TRBJ2-7; 8 positions match TRBD2. The CDR3 spans 15 residues. The junction had 4 bases not matched to a gene; V was cut back by 3 bases and J by 0 bases. Germline V CDR1 and CDR2: LNHDA, SQIVND (reference sequence). CDR3 bases read: TGTGCCAGTAGTATCCGGGGGGGAGACTCCTACGAG. Translation gives CASSIRGGDSYE. The CDR3 in its entirety is CASSIRGGDSYEQYF. Variable domain in full (rest from reference TRBV19 and TRBJ2-7): DGGITQSPKYLFRKEGQNVTLSCEQNLNHDAMYWYRQDPGQGLRLIYYSQIVNDFQKGDIAEGYSVSREKKESFPLTVTSAQKNPTAFYLCASSIRGGDSYEQYFGPGTRLTVT.

This clone was seen repeatedly, ten times or more. The covered CDR3 bases are TGTGCCATCAGTGAGTCGTCCAGCCGGGGGAACACC. It encodes CAISESSSRGNT. The whole CDR3 protein is CAISESSSRGNTIYF. The chain uses TRBV10-3 and TRBJ1-3; tentatively, D is TRBD1 (5 bases). Sequencing ends 3 residues short of the CDR3 end; the germline J gene provides the rest. CDR1 ENHRY and CDR2 SYGVKD come from the germline V gene. The CDR3 length is 15 residues. Trimming took 0 bases from V and 7 from J, leaving 13 bases between them.

The table lists this clone with many counts. The missing CDR3 end, 3 residues past where the read stops, is filled in from the germline J gene. The rearrangement links TRBV6-2 or TRBV6-3 to TRBJ2-1; 12 bases map to TRBD2. CDR1 MNHEY and CDR2 SVGEGT come from the germline V gene. This CDR3 is 17 amino acids long. V dropped 5 bases and J dropped 4; count of bases not matched to a gene: 9. CDR3: CASSLPPLAGGYNEQFF. The sequenced part of the CDR3 DNA is TGTGCCAGCAGTCTGCCGCCGCTAGCGGGGGGGTACAATGAG.

This clone occurred many times. The missing CDR3 end, 3 residues past where the read stops, is filled in from the germline J gene. The V call is TRBV18, the J call TRBJ1-4, with 9 bases aligning to TRBD1. Germline trimming cut 3 bases from V and 9 bases from J; bases unmatched to any gene: 8. The V gene's germline CDR1 is KGHSH and CDR2 LQKENI. The CDR3 has 15 residues. The CDR3 is CASSPPDGQGKKLFF. Partial CDR3 DNA: TGTGCCAGCTCACCGCCGGACGGACAGGGGAAAAAA.

This clone came up many times. The read ends 3 residues early relative to the CDR3; the germline J gene fills the gap. This sequence joins TRBV7-8 and TRBJ2-1, with 7 bases matching TRBD2. Germline CDR1 is SGHVS and CDR2 is FQNEAQ. The V and J ends lost 0 bases and 9 bases, in that order; junction bases with no gene match: 11. This CDR3 region has 16 residues. CDR3 DNA, as far as it was read: TGTGCCAGCAGCTTAGCGGGGGGAGGGAGTGGTGGTGAG. Translation: CASSLAGGGSGGE. The entire CDR3 protein is CASSLAGGGSGGEQFF.